The 32 T cell receptor beta chains given below trace back to one sample, sequenced in a study of T-cell reconstitution after alpha-beta-depleted transplantation in children. Unique molecular identifiers were incorporated when the TCRbeta library was constructed. TCRdb processed the PCR reads anew with MiXCR; each CDR3 protein has one entry. Among about 490,000 distinct CDR3 sequences listed, 8% to 11% were seen once. The specimen comprised PBMCs, sampled before TCRalphabeta/CD19-depleted stem cell transplant. The receptors stem from a child aged 2 to 9 with inherited bone marrow failure, due to receive a stem cell transplant.

This clonotype was seen repeatedly, ten times or more. This rearrangement joins TRBV7-6 to TRBJ2-3; maybe TRBD1 (6 bases). Between the trimmed V and J ends, which lost 4 bases and 2 bases, there was a span of 13 bases. CDR1 SGHVS and CDR2 FNYEAQ come from the germline V gene. The CDR3 has 15 amino acids. CDR3 region: CASSSYRVDTDTQYF. The CDR3 DNA reads TGTGCCAGCAGCTCATACAGGGTGGACACAGATACGCAGTATTTT.

In its sample, this clonotype was seen many times. The J gene is TRBJ1-1, the V gene TRBV5-1; TRBD1 agrees at 7 bases. The CDR3 length is 14 residues. Germline values: CDR1 SGHRS, CDR2 YFSETQ. V shed 2 bases and J 3 bases; nucleotides not matched to a gene: 4. CDR3: CASSFDRAYTEAFF. In DNA form, the CDR3 reads TGCGCCAGCAGCTTCGACAGGGCATACACTGAAGCTTTCTTT.

The gene calls are TRBV11-2 and TRBJ2-5; 16 bases align to TRBD2. CDR1 SGHAT and CDR2 FQNNGV come from the germline V gene. The CDR3 has 18 amino acids. The J segment lost 5 bases and the V segment lost 5 bases, leaving 11 bases of the junction unmatched. The CDR3 DNA reads as TGTGCCAGCAGCCCGGGACTAGCGGGAGGGCCCTTGTATGAGACCCAGTACTTC. Protein: CASSPGLAGGPLYETQYF.

In the case of this clonotype: An end of the junction differs from the germline gene, which may be a read error. The chain has TRBV15 and TRBJ2-6; perhaps TRBD2 as D (7 bases). This CDR3 spans 16 amino acids. Germline-derived CDR1 and CDR2 are LNHNV and YYDKDF (reference sequence). CDR3 residues: CATRRGGGAGANVLTF. In DNA form, the CDR3 reads TGTGCCACCAGAAGAGGGGGGGGAGCCGGGGCCAACGTCCTGACTTTC.

The chain couples TRBV10-2 to TRBJ2-1, with 12 bases matching TRBD2. Per germline, CDR1 WSHSY and CDR2 SAAADI. V was clipped by 10 bases and J by 4 bases; unmatched bases: 8. This CDR3 has 15 residues. The CDR3 nucleotides read TGCGCCACCCGTATGACTAGCGGGGGTTACAATGAGCAGTTCTTC. It encodes CATRMTSGGYNEQFF.

This clonotype was seen at least ten times. The chain joins TRBV10-3 to TRBJ2-1, with TRBD1 identical over 9 bases. This CDR3 is 14 amino acids long. The trim removed 9 bases at V and 8 bases at J, leaving 11 bases unmatched. Germline V gene lookup returns CDR1 ENHRY and CDR2 SYGVKD. CDR3 in DNA: TGTGCCATGAGACCGGGACAGGGTTCGGATGAGCAGTTCTTC. This translates into CAMRPGQGSDEQFF.

This clonotype was seen ten or more times. The genes are TRBV20-1 and TRBJ1-4; D may be TRBD1 (5 bases). V was clipped by 1 base and J by 0 bases, with 12 bases between them. CDR3 size: 16 residues. CDR1 and CDR2 (germline): DFQATT, SNEGSKA (reference sequence). CDR3 loop: CSARVGGGPTNEKLFF. The CDR3 bases are TGCAGTGCTAGAGTTGGGGGAGGTCCAACTAATGAAAAACTGTTTTTT.

The V gene is TRBV20-1, the J gene TRBJ2-7, with TRBD2 matching 8 bases. Germline values: CDR1 DFQATT, CDR2 SNEGSKA (reference sequence). The J segment lost 6 bases and the V segment lost 1 base, leaving 8 bases of the junction unmatched. CDR3 length equals 14 residues. In DNA form, the CDR3 reads TGCAGTGCTAGAGTAGCGGGACTGCGCACCGAGCAGTACTTC. This codes for CSARVAGLRTEQYF.

This clonotype has at least ten counts. The chain couples TRBV29-1 to TRBJ2-7, with 9 nucleotides matching TRBD1. CDR1 is SQVTM and CDR2 is ANQGSEA in the germline V gene. CDR3 size: 14 residues. Germline trimming cut 6 bases from V and 2 bases from J; bases unmatched to any gene: 8. CDR3 nucleotide sequence: TGCAGCGTCTCCCGCTGGACAGGGGCCTACGAGCAGTACTTC. It specifies CSVSRWTGAYEQYF.

This chain joins TRBV7-2 and TRBJ1-6, with 12 bases lining up with TRBD1. Trimming cost V 1 base and J 14 bases; bases outside gene matches: 6. Per the germline V gene, CDR1 is SGHTA and CDR2 is FQGNSA. This CDR3 has 15 amino acids. The CDR3 DNA is TGTGCCAGCAGCTTAGTGGGGACAGGGGGCTTAACCCTCCACTTT. This translates into CASSLVGTGGLTLHF.

This clonotype has just a few counts. The gene calls are TRBV30 and TRBJ2-1; TRBD1 is a possible D gene (5 bases). The V and J ends lost 0 bases and 7 bases respectively, with 19 bases between them. Germline-derived CDR1 and CDR2 are GTSNPN and SVGIG (reference sequence). The CDR3 is 16 residues long. CDR3 in DNA: TGTGCCTGGAGTGTAGGGCGGACACCTCTGAGGAATGAGCAGTTCTTC. Amino acid sequence: CAWSVGRTPLRNEQFF. Complete variable domain (other parts from reference TRBV30 and TRBJ2-1): SQTIHQWPATLVQPVGSPLSLECTVEGTSNPNLYWYRQAAGRGLQLLFYSVGIGQISSEVPQNLSASRPQDRQFILSSKKLLLSDSGFYLCAWSVGRTPLRNEQFFGPGTRLTVL.

This clonotype was observed at least ten times. The rearrangement links TRBV7-2 to TRBJ2-3, with D perhaps matching TRBD1 or TRBD2 (5 bases each). Germline V gives CDR1 SGHTA, CDR2 FQGNSA. V was shortened by 5 bases and J by 5 bases, with 11 bases between the two germline ends. The CDR3 has 13 residues. This CDR3 reads CASSPPGLDTQYF. In nucleotides, the CDR3 is TGTGCCAGCAGCCCCCCGGGGCTAGATACGCAGTATTTT. Variable domain in full (rest from reference TRBV7-2 and TRBJ2-3): GAGVSQSPSNKVTEKGKDVELRCDPISGHTALYWYRQSLGQGLEFLIYFQGNSAPDKSGLPSDRFSAERTGGSVSTLTIQRTQQEDSAVYLCASSPPGLDTQYFGPGTRLTVL.

This clonotype was seen repeatedly, ten times or more. This rearrangement joins TRBV5-1 to TRBJ1-3; no reliable D call. The CDR3 totals 14 residues. Trimming took off 4 bases at V and 0 bases at J, with 8 bases between the two ends. CDR1 is SGHRS and CDR2 is YFSETQ in the germline V gene. CDR3 nucleotides: TGCGCCAGCAGCGGCAGCGACTCTGGAAACACCATATATTTT. Its protein product is CASSGSDSGNTIYF.

This clonotype was detected many times. This chain links TRBV20-1 with TRBJ2-1; the match to TRBD2 covers 14 bases. Germline values: CDR1 DFQATT, CDR2 SNEGSKA (reference sequence). Trimming removed 4 bases from V and 9 bases from J; junction bases left unmatched: 2. The CDR3 has 13 residues. The DNA of the CDR3 is TGCAGTGCTATCGGACTAGCGGGGGGTGAGCAGTTCTTC. It yields the protein CSAIGLAGGEQFF.

The table lists this clonotype with many counts. V usage is TRBV27 and J usage is TRBJ1-1, with D maybe TRBD1 (5 bases). V lost 2 bases to trimming and J lost 2 bases, with 9 bases between them. Germline V lookup: CDR1 MNHEY, CDR2 SMNVEV (reference sequence). The CDR3 extends over 14 amino acids. The CDR3 sequence is CASSLTGTNTEAFF. Here the CDR3 DNA reads TGTGCCAGCAGTTTAACCGGGACTAACACTGAAGCTTTCTTT.

This clonotype was detected ten times or more. The chain combines TRBV20-1 with TRBJ2-5; no firm D call. With 3 bases removed from V and 1 base from J, the gap between germline ends came to 9 bases. This CDR3 has 13 residues. Germline CDR1 and CDR2: DFQATT and SNEGSKA (reference sequence). CDR3 nucleotide sequence: TGCAGTGCTAGGGGCCCATCCCAAGAGACCCAGTACTTC. Translation gives CSARGPSQETQYF.

The rearrangement uses TRBV7-8 and TRBJ2-1; D might be TRBD1 or TRBD2, each matching 5 bases. V was shortened by 1 base and J by 6 bases, with 10 bases between the two germline ends. CDR3 length: 14 residues. Looked up from germline, CDR1 is SGHVS and CDR2 is FQNEAQ. DNA for the CDR3: TGTGCCAGCAGCTTAGGAGGGGTGGGCAATGAGCAGTTCTTC. Translation gives CASSLGGVGNEQFF.

The J gene is TRBJ2-1, the V gene TRBV6-2 or TRBV6-3; 7 positions agree with TRBD2. This CDR3 is 16 amino acids long. The germline V gene encodes CDR1 MNHEY and CDR2 SVGEGT. V lost 1 base, J lost 5 bases, and 8 bases stayed unmatched. The CDR3 sequence: CASSYWSLAHNNEQFF. In DNA, the CDR3 is TGTGCCAGCAGTTACTGGTCACTAGCGCACAACAATGAGCAGTTCTTC.

This clonotype was seen repeatedly, ten times or more. V usage is TRBV29-1 and J usage is TRBJ2-1; 14 bases are shared with TRBD2. This CDR3 has 12 residues. Germline trimming cut 6 bases from V and 15 bases from J; bases unmatched to any gene: 7. Germline CDR1 and CDR2: SQVTM and ANQGSEA. CDR3 sequence: CSVGLAGESAFF. CDR3 bases: TGCAGCGTGGGACTAGCGGGGGAAAGTGCGTTCTTC.

The rearrangement uses TRBV7-9 and TRBJ1-5; TRBD1 is a possible D gene (5 bases). Per germline, CDR1 SEHNR and CDR2 FQNEAQ (reference sequence). Trimming left V 0 bases short and J 1 base short, with 7 bases between. The CDR3 totals 15 residues. The CDR3 is CASSLAGDSNQPQHF. The CDR3 nucleotides read TGTGCCAGCAGCTTAGCGGGGGACAGCAATCAGCCCCAGCATTTT.

This clonotype was counted many times. This chain uses TRBV12-3 or TRBV12-4 with TRBJ2-3; TRBD1 matches 8 bases. The CDR3 extends over 16 amino acids. Trimming cost V 5 bases and J 4 bases; bases outside gene matches: 11. The CDR3 DNA reads as TGTGCCAGCAGTAGAGACAGGGGTATAGGATCAGATACGCAGTATTTT. Its translation: CASSRDRGIGSDTQYF.

This clonotype was recorded many times. The rearrangement uses TRBV27 and TRBJ1-5, with D maybe TRBD1 (5 bases). This CDR3 spans 13 amino acids. Germline CDR1 is MNHEY and CDR2 is SMNVEV (reference sequence). Trimming pared 6 bases from V and 3 bases from J, leaving 9 bases between. CDR3 sequence: CASRLGPNQPQHF. The CDR3 nucleotides are TGTGCCAGCAGACTGGGACCCAATCAGCCCCAGCATTTT.

This clonotype was observed many times. The rearrangement uses TRBV24-1 and TRBJ2-1, with 8 nucleotides matching TRBD2. The J segment lost 8 bases and the V segment lost 3 bases, leaving 14 bases of the junction unmatched. CDR3 length: 17 residues. Germline CDR1 and CDR2: KGHDR and SFDVKD. CDR3 bases: TGTGCCACCAGTGATCGACCCGAAATAGCGGGAATCGATGAGCAGTTCTTC. Translated, it gives CATSDRPEIAGIDEQFF.

This clonotype was counted at least ten times. This rearrangement joins TRBV9 to TRBJ1-4; 8 bases line up with TRBD1. This CDR3 has 15 amino acids. Germline V CDR1 and CDR2: SGDLS, YYNGEE. The junction had 6 bases not matched to a gene; V was cut back by 0 bases and J by 8 bases. CDR3: CASSVATGEGEKLFF. The CDR3 nucleotides read TGTGCCAGCAGCGTAGCGACAGGGGAGGGAGAAAAACTGTTTTTT.

This clonotype was seen at least ten times. This chain uses TRBV7-9 with TRBJ2-5, with 10 bases aligning to TRBD2. Trimming at V came to 5 bases and at J to 3 bases, leaving 9 bases not matched to a gene. Germline loops: CDR1 SEHNR, CDR2 FQNEAQ (reference sequence). This CDR3 contains 16 residues. The CDR3 reads CASSRFGTSAKETQYF. The CDR3 DNA follows: TGTGCCAGCAGCAGATTCGGGACTAGCGCAAAAGAGACCCAGTACTTC.

Many counts were recorded for this clonotype. V usage is TRBV6-5 and J usage is TRBJ2-3, with D possibly being TRBD1 or TRBD2 (5 bases each). Trimming pared 0 bases from V and 4 bases from J, leaving 17 bases between. The CDR3 is 17 amino acids. Per the germline V gene, CDR1 is MNHEY and CDR2 is SVGAGI. CDR3 sequence: CASSYSPPQGEADTQYF. CDR3 DNA: TGTGCCAGCAGTTACTCGCCGCCTCAGGGAGAGGCAGATACGCAGTATTTT.

This clonotype was seen at least ten times. V is TRBV4-1 and J is TRBJ1-2; D possibly corresponds to TRBD1 (5 bases). The CDR3 is 16 residues long. The V and J ends lost 0 bases and 6 bases respectively, with 17 bases between them. The germline CDR1 and CDR2 sequences are MGHRA and YSYEKL. Here the CDR3 DNA reads TGCGCCAGCAGCCAAGATTTTCAGGGAGAGGCCGATGGCTACACCTTC. This encodes CASSQDFQGEADGYTF.

This sequence joins TRBV27 and TRBJ2-7, with 8 bases that match TRBD2. This CDR3 spans 14 amino acids. Germline V gene lookup returns CDR1 MNHEY and CDR2 SMNVEV (reference sequence). The ends lost 3 bases at V and 2 bases at J; junction bases unmatched: 3. In DNA, the CDR3 is TGTGCCAGCAGTTTTCGGGAGGGAGCCTACGAGCAGTACTTC. Translating it yields CASSFREGAYEQYF.

Comment on this clonotype: A much larger clone lies one base from this, so it may be a read error. The rearrangement links TRBV3-1 to TRBJ2-4; 10 nucleotides line up with TRBD1. The CDR3 loop spans 15 amino acids. The V gene end was trimmed by 8 bases and the J gene end by 4 bases; junction bases not matched to a gene: 8. CDR1 is LGHDT and CDR2 is YNNKEL in the germline V gene (reference sequence). The CDR3 bases are TGTGCCAGCGGCCCTAGGGACAGGGGAAAAAACATTCAGTACTTC. This gives the protein CASGPRDRGKNIQYF.

Only a few counts were recorded for this clonotype. The gene calls are TRBV7-9 and TRBJ2-7, with no clear D. Trimming removed 2 bases at V and 3 bases at J, with 11 bases between. The V gene's germline CDR1 is SEHNR and CDR2 FQNEAQ (reference sequence). The length of the CDR3 is 14 residues. CDR3 nucleotide sequence: TGTGCCAGCAGCTTAAGCCGTCAGTTCTACGAGCAGTACTTC. As protein: CASSLSRQFYEQYF.

This clonotype came up many times. V usage is TRBV9 and J usage is TRBJ1-5; D perhaps matches TRBD1 (6 bases). V was cut by 3 bases and J by 0 bases, with 7 bases left in between. The CDR3 loop spans 14 amino acids. The germline gives CDR1 SGDLS, CDR2 YYNGEE. CDR3 amino acids: CASSDRDSNQPQHF. The CDR3 DNA reads TGTGCCAGCAGCGACAGGGATAGCAATCAGCCCCAGCATTTT. Full variable domain (remainder filled in from reference TRBV9 and TRBJ1-5): DSGVTQTPKHLITATGQRVTLRCSPRSGDLSVYWYQQSLDQGLQFLIQYYNGEERAKGNILERFSAQQFPDLHSELNLSSLELGDSALYFCASSDRDSNQPQHFGDGTRLSIL.

This clonotype has at least ten counts. This sequence joins TRBV4-3 and TRBJ2-7, with D perhaps given as TRBD1 or TRBD2 (5 bases each). Germline V gene sequence: CDR1 LGHNA, CDR2 YSLEER. The CDR3 is made up of 16 amino acids. V lost 3 bases to trimming and J lost 1 base, with 16 bases between them. This chain's CDR3 is CASSHSRDVPSYEQYF. The DNA for the CDR3 is TGCGCCAGCAGCCATAGCCGGGACGTCCCATCCTACGAGCAGTACTTC.